This entry lists 9 T cell receptor beta chains sequenced from one sample in a study of cytomegalovirus exposure and HLA in healthy donors (dated by TCRdb to the late 2010s). Libraries came from the immunoSEQ multiplex PCR assay. In its TCRdb copy, this immuneACCESS table keeps in-frame sequences only and misses some clones. Where compared with another copy, unresolved V genes explain less than half of these, and the others have no known cause. This sample holds 80,000 or so clones; 85% to 95% were observed only once. 0.69% of the sample comes from the top ten. Sequencing was carried out using PBMCs. The receptor set was obtained from a woman in her late teens or twenties in good health and CMV-seronegative.

V is TRBV7-8 and J is TRBJ2-2, with no clear D. The ends were cut back, 2 bases at V and 0 bases at J, with 4 bases in the middle. CDR3 length: 14 amino acids. The V gene's germline CDR1 is SGHVS and CDR2 FQNEAQ. CDR3 amino acids: CASSLTSNTGELFF. The CDR3 DNA reads TGTGCCAGCAGCTTAACATCGAACACCGGGGAGCTGTTTTTT.

This sequence joins TRBV19 and TRBJ2-3; TRBD2 matches 14 bases. Germline-derived CDR1 and CDR2 are LNHDA and SQIVND (reference sequence). V was pared by 7 bases and J by 0 bases, with 9 bases of the junction left unmatched. This CDR3 spans 18 amino acids. The CDR3 DNA reads as TGTGCCAGTACAGAGGGGACTAGCGGGGGAACTAGCACAGATACGCAGTATTTT. Its protein product is CASTEGTSGGTSTDTQYF.

The rearrangement uses TRBV12-5 and TRBJ2-2; D is perhaps TRBD2 (6 bases). This CDR3 is 16 amino acids long. The germline V gene encodes CDR1 LGHNT and CDR2 FRNRAP. The V end lost 0 bases, the J end lost 1 base, and 9 bases lay between the germline ends. The CDR3 loop is CASGLVVSGNTGELFF. The CDR3 DNA follows: TGTGCTAGTGGTTTGGTTGTTAGCGGGAACACCGGGGAGCTGTTTTTT.

The chain combines TRBV12-5 with TRBJ1-2; 8 bases fit TRBD1. This CDR3 is 14 amino acids long. The trim removed 1 base at V and 3 bases at J, leaving 1 base unmatched. CDR1 and CDR2 from the germline V gene are LGHNT and FRNRAP. The CDR3 DNA reads TGTGCTAGTGGTTTGGAGACAGGGGACTATGGCTACACCTTC. This translates into CASGLETGDYGYTF.

This clone has a single count. V and J are TRBV30 and TRBJ2-2; 14 bases are a match to TRBD2. Trimming at V came to 4 bases and at J to 6 bases, leaving 7 bases not matched to a gene. CDR1 and CDR2 (germline): GTSNPN, SVGIG (reference sequence). This CDR3 is built from 16 residues. The CDR3 DNA reads TGTGCCTGGACTAATTGGGGACTAGCGGGAGCCGGGGAGCTGTTTTTT. The encoded protein is CAWTNWGLAGAGELFF.

This chain links TRBV19 with TRBJ2-7, with 10 bases lining up with TRBD1. Germline lookup yields CDR1 LNHDA and CDR2 SQIVND (reference sequence). V was clipped by 3 bases and J by 2 bases; unmatched bases: 1. This CDR3 has 14 amino acids. CDR3 DNA: TGTGCCAGTAGTATCGGGACAGGGGCCTACGAGCAGTACTTC. It is translated as CASSIGTGAYEQYF.

The V and J genes are TRBV15 and TRBJ2-7, with D maybe TRBD2 (5 bases). The germline V gene has CDR1 LNHNV and CDR2 YYDKDF (reference sequence). V was pared by 2 bases and J by 3 bases, with 14 bases between. The CDR3 spans 15 residues. The CDR3 coding sequence is TGTGCCACCAGCAGAAATCGAGAGGGCCTCTACGAGCAGTACTTC. It codes for CATSRNREGLYEQYF.

This clone was found once. This rearrangement joins TRBV25-1 to TRBJ2-4; no clear D. CDR1 and CDR2 from the germline V gene are MGHDK and SYGVNS. V lost 6 bases, J lost 1 base, and 10 bases lay in between. The CDR3 spans 14 residues. CDR3 DNA sequence: TGTGCCAGCAGCTCGTTATCTGCCAAAAACATTCAGTACTTC. Its translation is CASSSLSAKNIQYF.

The CDR3 nucleotides read TGCGCCAGCAGCTTAGGCAGGGGGCTTGAGAACACTGAAGCTTTCTTT. This encodes CASSLGRGLENTEAFF. The chain is built from TRBV5-1 and TRBJ1-1, with 8 bases identical to TRBD1. The germline gives CDR1 SGHRS, CDR2 YFSETQ. The CDR3 loop spans 16 amino acids. J was trimmed by 1 base and V by 2 bases; bases with no gene match: 7.